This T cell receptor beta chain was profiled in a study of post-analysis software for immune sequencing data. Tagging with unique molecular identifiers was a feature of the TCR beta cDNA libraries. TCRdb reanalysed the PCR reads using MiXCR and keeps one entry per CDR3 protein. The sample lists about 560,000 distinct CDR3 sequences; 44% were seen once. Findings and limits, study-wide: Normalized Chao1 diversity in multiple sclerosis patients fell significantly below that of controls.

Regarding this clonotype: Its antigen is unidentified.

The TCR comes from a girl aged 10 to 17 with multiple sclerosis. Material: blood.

CDR3 residues: CGHRTSGHNEQFF. CDR3 in DNA: TGCGGTCATCGGACTAGCGGACACAATGAGCAGTTCTTC. The genes are TRBV29-1 and TRBJ2-1, with 10 bases identical to TRBD2. The CDR3 contains 13 residues. CDR1 and CDR2 from the germline V gene are SQVTM and ANQGSEA.